These 23 T cell receptor beta chains came from one sample sequenced in a study of blood T cell repertoires in COVID-19. Clones were read by immunoSEQ multiplex PCR, and TCRdb kept only the in-frame ones, dropping some. This table holds approximately 150,000 clones, roughly 86% found once. The sample was peripheral blood. The receptors come from a woman aged 80 or older with COVID-19, enrolled during active disease.

The CDR3 DNA is TGTGCCAGTAGTATCACTCGGACAGGGAGAAAAAATAGCAATCAGCCCCAGCATTTT. As protein: CASSITRTGRKNSNQPQHF. This chain links TRBV19 with TRBJ1-5; 8 positions match TRBD1. Germline values: CDR1 LNHDA, CDR2 SQIVND (reference sequence). V was clipped by 3 bases and J by 0 bases; unmatched bases: 13. CDR3 length: 19 amino acids.

With respect to this clone: Other DNA sequences from this sample encode an identical CDR3 as well. V and J are TRBV5-1 and TRBJ1-1, with D perhaps matching TRBD1 (5 bases). The CDR3 is 14 amino acids. Per germline, CDR1 SGHRS and CDR2 YFSETQ. Trimming took 2 bases from V and 5 from J, leaving 13 bases between them. This CDR3 reads CASSLGTGGTEAFF. The DNA of the CDR3 is TGCGCCAGCAGCTTAGGGACGGGAGGAACTGAAGCTTTCTTT.

V is TRBV18 and J is TRBJ1-2, with TRBD1 identical over 8 bases. V dropped 3 bases and J dropped 7; count of bases not matched to a gene: 7. Germline loops: CDR1 KGHSH, CDR2 LQKENI. The CDR3 contains 14 residues. The CDR3 here is CASSPGTGDRGYTF. CDR3 nucleotides: TGTGCCAGCTCACCCGGGACAGGAGACCGTGGCTACACCTTC.

V gene TRBV28 combines with J gene TRBJ1-5; 9 nucleotides agree with TRBD1. CDR3 length equals 15 residues. The V gene end was trimmed by 8 bases and the J gene end by 5 bases; junction bases not matched to a gene: 10. Germline assignment: CDR1 MDHEN and CDR2 SYDVKM. This CDR3 is CASEGQGKRYQPQHF. Written as DNA, the CDR3 is TGTGCCAGCGAGGGACAGGGAAAGCGGTATCAGCCCCAGCATTTT.

This chain uses TRBV6-2 or TRBV6-3 with TRBJ2-5, with D possibly being TRBD1 (6 bases). V lost 0 bases to trimming and J lost 1 base, with 9 bases between them. Germline CDR1 MNHEY, CDR2 SVGEGT. The CDR3 has 15 residues. CDR3 residues: CASSYSDRTQETQYF. Written as DNA, the CDR3 is TGTGCCAGCAGTTACTCCGACAGGACCCAAGAGACCCAGTACTTC.

The gene calls are TRBV5-1 and TRBJ2-7; tentative D call: TRBD2 (5 bases). V lost 1 base, J lost 6 bases, and 11 bases lay in between. The CDR3 spans 13 residues. From germline, CDR1 is SGHRS and CDR2 YFSETQ. CDR3: CASSLFQAGEQYF. CDR3 coding DNA: TGCGCCAGCAGCTTGTTCCAGGCGGGCGAGCAGTACTTC.

DNA for the CDR3: TGTGCCAGTAGTTTCTCGGACGGGGACAATGAGCAGTTCTTC. Protein product: CASSFSDGDNEQFF. The genes are TRBV19 and TRBJ2-1; D is perhaps TRBD2 (5 bases). This CDR3 has 14 residues. CDR1 LNHDA and CDR2 SQIVND come from the germline V gene (reference sequence). The ends were cut back, 5 bases at V and 5 bases at J, with 13 bases in the middle.

This clone was seen just once. The rearrangement uses TRBV3-1 (or the pseudogene TRBV3-2) and TRBJ1-2; no clear D gene. Germline CDR1 and CDR2: LGHDT and YNNKEL (reference sequence). Trimming cost V 0 bases and J 0 bases, with 5 bases left between them. This CDR3 is 14 amino acids long. CDR3 sequence: CASSQEQTNYGYTF. The CDR3 DNA reads as TGTGCCAGCAGCCAAGAACAGACTAACTATGGCTACACCTTC.

The rearrangement joins TRBV23-1 to TRBJ2-1; D perhaps matches TRBD1 (9 bases). TRBV23-1 belongs to the ORF category, with a function that is uncertain. The CDR3 is 15 amino acids. Trimming shortened V by 10 bases and J by 8 bases, and 24 bases separated the two germline ends. This CDR3 reads CAKLQGAGLEDEQFF. The DNA of the CDR3 is TGCGCCAAGCTACAGGGGGCGGGACTAGAGGATGAGCAGTTCTTC.

The genes are TRBV28 and TRBJ1-2; 7 positions match TRBD1. V was pared by 5 bases and J by 6 bases, with 9 bases of the junction left unmatched. This CDR3 has 14 amino acids. The germline CDR1 and CDR2 sequences are MDHEN and SYDVKM. The CDR3 spells CASSRTGFGDGYTF. CDR3 bases: TGTGCCAGCAGTCGGACAGGCTTTGGGGATGGCTACACCTTC.

The chain employs TRBV21-1 and TRBJ2-7; TRBD2 is the table's D call and was not checked against the DNA. TRBV21-1 represents a pseudogene. The CDR3 consists of 13 residues. The CDR3 DNA is TGTGCCAGCAGCATCATGGAGAGAGACGAGCAGTACTTC. Translating it yields CASSIMERDEQYF.

J is TRBJ2-7 and V is TRBV6-5; D is possibly TRBD2 (5 bases). Germline CDR1 and CDR2: MNHEY and SVGAGI. The CDR3 sequence is 11 residues long. The V and J ends lost 6 bases and 3 bases respectively, with 6 bases between them. CDR3 in amino acids: CASREDYEQYF. The CDR3 DNA reads as TGTGCCAGCAGGGAGGACTACGAGCAGTACTTC.

V and J are TRBV9 and TRBJ2-1, with 10 bases identical to TRBD2. Germline V gene sequence: CDR1 SGDLS, CDR2 YYNGEE. The J segment lost 2 bases and the V segment lost 4 bases, leaving 9 bases of the junction unmatched. The CDR3 sequence is 17 residues long. The CDR3 sequence is CASSFIAGGAPYNEQFF. CDR3 sequence (DNA): TGTGCCAGCAGCTTTATAGCGGGAGGAGCCCCCTACAATGAGCAGTTCTTC.

CDR3 region: CASSEYRGSGEKLFF. CDR3 in DNA: TGTGCCAGCAGTGAATACAGGGGGTCGGGTGAAAAACTGTTTTTT. This chain links TRBV28 with TRBJ1-4; 8 bases align to TRBD1. V shed 5 bases, J shed 7 bases, and the junction held 9 bases outside the gene matches. The CDR3 is 15 amino acids. Germline CDR1 and CDR2: MDHEN and SYDVKM.

The chain uses TRBV6-2 or TRBV6-3 and TRBJ1-1; no clear D. Trimming removed 5 bases at V and 11 bases at J, with 15 bases between. The CDR3 loop spans 12 amino acids. Germline CDR1 is MNHEY and CDR2 is SVGEGT. DNA of the CDR3: TGTGCCAGCAGTGACTTTACAGTACGCGCTTTCTTT. This codes for CASSDFTVRAFF.

The chain employs TRBV27 and TRBJ1-2; no definite D call. In germline, CDR1 is MNHEY, CDR2 SMNVEV (reference sequence). This CDR3 contains 14 residues. Trimming stripped 1 base from V and 2 bases from J, with 8 bases between. CDR3 protein: CASSLFPENYGYTF. The CDR3 DNA follows: TGTGCCAGCAGTTTATTCCCAGAAAACTATGGCTACACCTTC.

Remarks on this clone: Other DNA sequences in this specimen translate into the identical CDR3. The V call is TRBV5-6, the J call TRBJ2-1; 10 positions agree with TRBD2. The ends lost 4 bases at V and 1 base at J; junction bases unmatched: 2. CDR1 and CDR2 from the germline V gene are SGHDT and YYEEEE. The CDR3 runs 15 residues. The CDR3 reads CASSVTSGSYNEQFF. The CDR3 region has the DNA TGTGCCAGCAGCGTGACTAGCGGGTCCTACAATGAGCAGTTCTTC.

This chain links TRBV6-5 with TRBJ1-3; a weak D match, TRBD1 (5 bases). Trimming left V 6 bases short and J 0 bases short, with 12 bases between. Germline lookup yields CDR1 MNHEY and CDR2 SVGAGI. The CDR3 covers 15 residues. The CDR3 DNA is TGTGCCAGCAGGACGGGGGAGTTCTCTGGAAACACCATATATTTT. It yields the protein CASRTGEFSGNTIYF.

The DNA of the CDR3 is TGTGCCAGCAGTTTCCCCCACACGCAACAGCCCCAGCATTTT. Translating it yields CASSFPHTQQPQHF. This chain uses TRBV28 with TRBJ1-5, with D unclear. Trimming took 3 bases from V and 7 from J, leaving 13 bases between them. The CDR3 covers 14 residues. Germline CDR1 is MDHEN and CDR2 is SYDVKM.

The chain combines TRBV7-8 with TRBJ1-2, with 8 bases that match TRBD1. CDR1 and CDR2 from the germline V gene are SGHVS and FQNEAQ. After removal of 5 bases from V and 7 bases from J, the junction contained 12 bases not matched to a gene. CDR3 size: 15 residues. In DNA, the CDR3 is TGTGCCAGCAGCCCCAGCCCCGGGACAGGTGGTGGCTACACCTTC. Translated, it gives CASSPSPGTGGGYTF.

This clone was found a few times. The V gene is TRBV18, the J gene TRBJ1-1; 9 bases match TRBD1. This CDR3 has 18 residues. V lost 0 bases, J lost 0 bases, and 8 bases stayed unmatched. Germline CDR1 reads KGHSH; CDR2 reads LQKENI. Here the CDR3 reads CASSPPMGQGIMNTEAFF. CDR3 nucleotide sequence: TGTGCCAGCTCACCACCGATGGGACAGGGAATCATGAACACTGAAGCTTTCTTT.

The chain couples TRBV23-1 to TRBJ2-1; 8 bases are a match to TRBD1. TRBV23-1 is classed as an ORF, of uncertain function. V shed 4 bases and J 4 bases; nucleotides not matched to a gene: 9. The CDR3 has 16 amino acids. The CDR3 sequence: CASSRPVGTGYNEQFF. The CDR3 DNA follows: TGCGCCAGCAGTCGGCCGGTCGGGACAGGTTACAATGAGCAGTTCTTC.

The chain uses TRBV28 and TRBJ1-5; D is unclear. Trimming pared 1 base from V and 2 bases from J, leaving 12 bases between. Per germline, CDR1 MDHEN and CDR2 SYDVKM. This CDR3 contains 16 residues. The CDR3 region has the DNA TGTGCCAGCAGTTTATTGCGGGCCTCGGGCAATCAGCCCCAGCATTTT. Residues: CASSLLRASGNQPQHF.